The rows below give T cell receptor beta chains drawn from one sample of a study of blood T cell repertoires in COVID-19. The repertoire was sequenced with immunoSEQ multiplex PCR; TCRdb's copy has only in-frame clones and lacks some. This table has 160,000 or so clones, 84% appearing once. The sample taken for sequencing was PBMCs or T cells enriched from blood (not recorded which). The receptors shown here come from a woman aged 45-65 years who had recovered from COVID-19. CDR3s include the opening cysteine and the closing phenylalanine or tryptophan.

TRBV19,16,TRBJ1-5,CASSGVEIPSNQPQHF
TRBV19,16,TRBJ1-2,CASSLVQGARGGGYTF
TRBV29-1,15,TRBJ2-5,CSVTQGRRVQETQYF
TRBV6-5,15,TRBJ2-7,CASSYSGEGAYEQYF
TRBV5-3,15,TRBJ2-7,CARSLQGNRGYEQYF
TRBV5-1,15,TRBJ1-2,CASSRGERWDYGYTF
TRBV29-1,13,TRBJ2-7,CSVTGQRDYEQYF
TRBV4-3,15,TRBJ2-7,CASSQETGLGNEQYF
TRBV3-1/TRBV3-2,15,TRBJ2-7,CASSHTAGASYEQYF
TRBV11-3,13,TRBJ1-5,CASSRGSNQPQHF
TRBV18,17,TRBJ2-1,CASSFGRGGQKYNEQFF
TRBV6-5,15,TRBJ1-5,CASSREPLLGQPQHF
TRBV7-9,15,TRBJ2-2,CASRKTGGNTGELFF
TRBV29-1,14,TRBJ2-1,CSVRMTLAEGEQFF
TRBV19,13,TRBJ1-1,CASSPSVAGEAFF